Given below is one T cell receptor (beta chain) in context. This clone was counted once. The antigen it binds to is not known. No much larger clone is present one base from it, and per-base qualities are unavailable. The data stem from a study of blood T cell repertoires in COVID-19 (dated by TCRdb to 2020 to 2022). Context from the whole study: Samples from collaborators originated in the United States, Italy and Spain and spanned both the acute and convalescent phases of COVID-19. The material from the prospective study consisted of cDNA or gDNA derived from T cells, B-cell-depleted T cells, or PBMCs. The dataset comprised deeply sampled blood TCRbeta repertoires from subjects exposed to, actively infected with, or recovered from COVID-19. The repertoires were released in a freely available public database intended as a resource for research on the immune response to SARS-CoV-2. The samples were drawn from two sources: the first 160 participants of the ongoing ImmuneRACE study, and fewer than 1,500 subjects contributed by 6 global collaborators. The sample metadata nearly always contained a de-identified subject ID, COVID-19 status, age in years and sex. Where available, HLA class I and class II types were obtained from metadata supplied by the sample provider rather than from assay-based typing. Results the study describes overall, beyond this receptor: How much clinical and demographic metadata was included differed by source and by participant, and the metadata was provided uncurated.

Collaborating institutions collected whole blood in K2EDTA tubes following their own protocols. For TCRbeta analysis, collaborator samples were shipped as frozen whole blood, as isolated PBMCs, or as DNA extracted from either sample type. TCRbeta CDR3 regions were amplified from genomic DNA by means of the immunoSEQ Assay, a bias-controlled multiplex PCR. In the original analysis: The number of nucleated cells in each sample was estimated by amplification of reference gene primers within the assay. To quantify the absolute abundance of each unique TCRbeta CDR3 rearrangement, sequence reads were collapsed and filtered. Productive Simpson clonality was computed per sample as the square root of Simpson's diversity index over productive rearrangements. TCRdb limited this immuneACCESS table to in-frame rearrangements with V and J called. A share of clones is missing; checked studies link under half to unresolved V genes, and the rest is unexplained. That table supplies the V and J calls and clone size; D and trimming were determined from the DNA. The table for this sample lists roughly 39,000 clones; approximately 85% of them were counted only once. The ten top clones hold 3.5% to 5% of the sample.

This clonotype was obtained from a man between 60 and 75 years old with acute or convalescent COVID-19. Specimen: peripheral blood.

The DNA is TGTGCCAGCAGCTTGTATGTTCAGGGGAGCGATCAGCCCCAGCATTTT. Protein translation: CASSLYVQGSDQPQHF. Recombination joined TRBV5-6 with TRBJ1-5; a weak D assignment points to TRBD1 (6 bases agree). CDR1 and CDR2 are read off the germline V gene as SGHDT and YYEEEE. The junction shows trimming of 1 base on V and 5 bases on J, plus 16 bases between the germline ends. Its CDR3 holds 16 amino acids, cysteine through phenylalanine. Only the CDR3 portion is preserved as DNA: 48 bases, with reading frame beginning at the first base.